This T cell receptor beta chain was observed in a study of technical replicates of blood from a handful of donors. Measured with immunoSEQ multiplex PCR; TCRdb has only the in-frame clones, and not every one. The data show tens of thousands of clones, around 90% seen once. This CDR3 is built from 13 residues. CDR1 is LNHNV, CDR2 YYDKDF, per germline (reference sequence). Trimming cost V 5 bases and J 7 bases, with 12 bases left between them. The gene calls are TRBV15 and TRBJ1-5; D is unclear. The sequenced material came from T cells isolated from PBMCs. The TCR comes from a human donor in good health. The CDR3 bases are TGTGCCACCAGCGGGGAGGTCGGACAGCCCCAGCATTTT. Its protein is CATSGEVGQPQHF.